These 30 T cell receptor beta chains originate from one sample sequenced in a study of response to subunit inactivated influenza vaccine. Each CDR3 protein gets one entry after TCRdb re-called the RT-PCR reads with MiXCR. The table shows 500,000 or so distinct CDR3 sequences, with approximately 15% occurring only once. The sequences come from CD4+ T cells sorted from PBMCs, collected about 24 months after vaccination. These receptors were collected from a man between 50 and 75 years old who received an inactivated influenza vaccine.

This clonotype came up many times. This chain links TRBV4-3 with TRBJ2-5; TRBD2 matches 9 bases. This CDR3 is built from 17 residues. The germline CDR1 and CDR2 sequences are LGHNA and YSLEER. V lost 1 base to trimming and J lost 1 base; unmatched junction nucleotides: 7. CDR3 DNA sequence: TGCGCCAGCAGCCAAGTGTGGAATAGCGGGGGCCAAGAGACCCAGTACTTC. This gives the protein CASSQVWNSGGQETQYF.

The chain combines TRBV9 with TRBJ2-2; D could derive from TRBD1 or TRBD2 (5 bases each). CDR3 length: 15 amino acids. Germline V lookup: CDR1 SGDLS, CDR2 YYNGEE. V gave up 0 bases and J gave up 5 bases, with 11 bases separating them. This chain's CDR3 is CASSVDHWGTGELFF. The CDR3 DNA is TGTGCCAGCAGCGTAGATCACTGGGGGACCGGGGAGCTGTTTTTT.

Note on this clonotype: Sequence at one end of the junction differs from germline and may be a read error. The chain's CDR3 is CVSRSSGSSHNEQFF. As DNA, the CDR3 is TGTGTCAGCAGATCTAGCGGGAGTTCCCACAATGAGCAGTTCTTC. The chain combines TRBV6-1 with TRBJ2-1, with TRBD2 identical over 10 bases. This CDR3 has 15 amino acids. CDR1 and CDR2 (germline): MNHNS, SASEGT.

The chain links TRBV4-1 to TRBJ2-5, with D perhaps TRBD2 (5 bases). The CDR3 contains 14 residues. With 0 bases removed from V and 4 bases from J, the gap between germline ends came to 9 bases. Germline V lookup: CDR1 MGHRA, CDR2 YSYEKL. DNA of the CDR3: TGCGCCAGCAGCCAAGAGGCCGAGGGAGAGACCCAGTACTTC. It translates to CASSQEAEGETQYF.

This clonotype was observed at least ten times. The chain employs TRBV3-1 and TRBJ1-1, with D uncertain. Germline values: CDR1 LGHDT, CDR2 YNNKEL (reference sequence). Between the trimmed V and J ends, which lost 1 base and 1 base, there was a span of 10 bases. The length of the CDR3 is 15 residues. The CDR3 sequence is CASSQAAGGNTEAFF. CDR3 in DNA: TGTGCCAGCAGCCAAGCGGCCGGAGGGAACACTGAAGCTTTCTTT.

The chain joins TRBV5-6 to TRBJ1-1; possibly TRBD1 for D (5 bases). Germline V gives CDR1 SGHDT, CDR2 YYEEEE. V was cut by 0 bases and J by 3 bases, with 12 bases left in between. The CDR3 sequence is 15 residues long. CDR3 in DNA: TGTGCCAGCAGCTTGGGGGCAGGGAAGGACACTGAAGCTTTCTTT. It translates to CASSLGAGKDTEAFF.

The CDR3 spells CSVEEWEEQFF. For the CDR3, the DNA is TGCAGCGTTGAAGAGTGGGAAGAGCAGTTCTTC. This chain joins TRBV29-1 and TRBJ2-1; unclear D gene. Trimming stripped 0 bases from V and 10 bases from J, with 7 bases between. Germline values: CDR1 SQVTM, CDR2 ANQGSEA. This CDR3 has 11 amino acids.

This clonotype was seen a handful of times. This chain links TRBV5-1 with TRBJ2-5, with 7 bases matching TRBD2. There are 14 residues in the CDR3. CDR1 is SGHRS and CDR2 is YFSETQ in the germline V gene. V dropped 3 bases and J dropped 4; count of bases not matched to a gene: 6. CDR3 residues: CASSSGREVETQYF. CDR3 bases: TGCGCCAGCAGCTCAGGACGGGAGGTAGAGACCCAGTACTTC.

The J gene is TRBJ2-5, the V gene TRBV3-1; D is possibly TRBD1 (6 bases). Germline loops: CDR1 LGHDT, CDR2 YNNKEL (reference sequence). V was clipped by 0 bases and J by 3 bases, with 11 bases between them. CDR3 length: 15 amino acids. The CDR3 sequence is CASSQDRPGEETQYF. CDR3 DNA: TGTGCCAGCAGCCAAGATCGTCCAGGGGAAGAGACCCAGTACTTC.

The rearrangement joins TRBV3-1 to TRBJ2-6; 11 nucleotides line up with TRBD1. The CDR3 is 19 residues long. CDR1 is LGHDT, CDR2 YNNKEL, per germline (reference sequence). The V gene end was trimmed by 4 bases and the J gene end by 4 bases; junction bases not matched to a gene: 12. The CDR3 DNA sequence: TGTGCCAGCAGCCTCCGTCTAGGACAGGGGGCAGTGGGGGCCAACGTCCTGACTTTC. Translating it yields CASSLRLGQGAVGANVLTF. The full variable domain, in which reference TRBV3-1 and TRBJ2-6 provide the parts outside the CDR3, is DTAVSQTPKYLVTQMGNDKSIKCEQNLGHDTMYWYKQDSKKFLKIMFSYNNKELIINETVPNRFSPKSPDKAHLNLHINSLELGDSAVYFCASSLRLGQGAVGANVLTFGAGSRLTVL.

The chain recombines TRBV2 with TRBJ1-5; tentative D call: TRBD1 (5 bases). V was trimmed by 7 bases and J by 6 bases, leaving 16 bases between them. The CDR3 sequence is 14 residues long. Per germline, CDR1 SNHLY and CDR2 FYNNEI. CDR3 sequence (DNA): TGTGCCAGCAACGGAGAGGGGAGGGGTCAGCCCCAGCATTTT. This codes for CASNGEGRGQPQHF.

This clonotype was seen a few times. The chain joins TRBV5-1 to TRBJ1-6; a possible D gene is TRBD1 (6 bases). Germline V gene sequence: CDR1 SGHRS, CDR2 YFSETQ. This CDR3 is built from 13 residues. Trimming cost V 4 bases and J 11 bases, with 13 bases left between them. CDR3 in DNA: TGCGCCAGCAGCCCATCAGGGGATCCACCCCTCCACTTT. It yields the protein CASSPSGDPPLHF. Drawing the rest from reference TRBV5-1 and TRBJ1-6, the complete variable domain is KAGVTQTPRYLIKTRGQQVTLSCSPISGHRSVSWYQQTPGQGLQFLFEYFSETQRNKGNFPGRFSGRQFSNSRSEMNVSTLELGDSALYLCASSPSGDPPLHFGNGTRLTVT.

This clonotype was found many times. The chain combines TRBV7-9 with TRBJ2-5; D is uncertain. CDR1 is SEHNR and CDR2 is FQNEAQ in the germline V gene (reference sequence). The germline V and J ends were trimmed by 1 base and 1 base, with 7 bases remaining between them. The CDR3 is 14 residues long. Here the CDR3 DNA reads TGTGCCAGCAGCTTAGGGGGTAGCCAAGAGACCCAGTACTTC. This gives the protein CASSLGGSQETQYF.

This clonotype was observed at least ten times. V gene TRBV29-1 combines with J gene TRBJ2-5; a possible D gene is TRBD1 (6 bases). The germline gives CDR1 SQVTM, CDR2 ANQGSEA. This CDR3 comprises 12 residues. For the CDR3, the DNA is TGCAGTCAAGGGACACCTCAAGAGACCCAGTACTTC. This translates into CSQGTPQETQYF.

This clonotype was picked up many times. This rearrangement joins TRBV5-1 to TRBJ2-3, with D perhaps being TRBD1 or TRBD2 (5 bases each). The V end lost 3 bases, the J end lost 3 bases, and 14 bases lay between the germline ends. The CDR3 spans 15 residues. Germline V lookup: CDR1 SGHRS, CDR2 YFSETQ. CDR3 residues: CASSWRGDPTDTQYF. CDR3 sequence (DNA): TGCGCCAGCAGCTGGCGAGGGGATCCGACAGATACGCAGTATTTT.

This clonotype was seen a handful of times. The genes are TRBV6-5 and TRBJ1-5; D call uncertain. CDR1 and CDR2 from the germline V gene are MNHEY and SVGAGI. The CDR3 totals 14 residues. V lost 0 bases to trimming and J lost 1 base, with 4 bases between them. The CDR3 region has the DNA TGTGCCAGCAGTTACTCCTGGAGCAATCAGCCCCAGCATTTT. As protein: CASSYSWSNQPQHF.

The chain employs TRBV5-1 and TRBJ2-7; D remains unclear. V shed 0 bases and J shed 1 base, with 14 bases lying between them. The CDR3 spans 16 residues. Germline CDR1 and CDR2: SGHRS and YFSETQ. CDR3 sequence (DNA): TGCGCCAGCAGCTTGGCTGGCGCTCCGACTTCCTACGAGCAGTACTTC. This encodes CASSLAGAPTSYEQYF.

The rearrangement uses TRBV18 and TRBJ2-5; TRBD2 agrees at 14 bases. V shed 3 bases, J shed 4 bases, and the junction held 4 bases outside the gene matches. Germline CDR1 reads KGHSH; CDR2 reads LQKENI. The CDR3 length is 16 residues. The CDR3 nucleotides are TGTGCCAGCTCACCTGGGACTAGCGGGAGCGGAGAGACCCAGTACTTC. As protein: CASSPGTSGSGETQYF.

This clonotype was observed a handful of times. One end of the junction is discordant with germline, which a read error may explain. The V and J genes are TRBV20-1 and TRBJ1-6; D not resolved. CDR1 and CDR2 (germline): DFQATT, SNEGSKA (reference sequence). The CDR3 is 13 amino acids. In DNA form, the CDR3 reads TGCAGTGCCAGAGCAGTCCAAGATTCACCCCTCCACTTT. It is translated as CSARAVQDSPLHF.

This clonotype was seen a few times. The gene calls are TRBV20-1 and TRBJ2-1, with D perhaps matching TRBD1 or TRBD2 (6 bases each). Germline V gene data show CDR1 as DFQATT and CDR2 as SNEGSKA (reference sequence). The CDR3 sequence is 13 residues long. The V end lost 4 bases, the J end lost 7 bases, and 14 bases lay between the germline ends. The CDR3 bases are TGCAGTGCTATAGGGGGACTGGGGAATGAGCAGTTCTTC. The encoded protein is CSAIGGLGNEQFF.

The rearrangement joins TRBV19 to TRBJ2-7; 7 bases agree with TRBD1. The CDR3 runs 17 residues. Germline assignment: CDR1 LNHDA and CDR2 SQIVND (reference sequence). Trimming at V came to 4 bases and at J to 0 bases, leaving 12 bases not matched to a gene. This CDR3 reads CASSNLLWDSTSYEQYF. CDR3 sequence (DNA): TGTGCCAGTAGTAATCTGCTATGGGACAGCACCTCCTACGAGCAGTACTTC.

This clonotype was detected only a few times. The chain recombines TRBV6-1 with TRBJ1-2; D gene unclear. This CDR3 is built from 14 residues. Germline CDR1 and CDR2: MNHNS and SASEGT. With 6 bases removed from V and 0 bases from J, the gap between germline ends came to 11 bases. As DNA, the CDR3 is TGTGCCAGCAGGAGGCTTTTGGCTAACTATGGCTACACCTTC. Translation: CASRRLLANYGYTF.

This clonotype was observed many times. The gene calls are TRBV12-3 or TRBV12-4 and TRBJ1-2, with D possibly matching TRBD1 (5 bases). The length of the CDR3 is 13 residues. V was shortened by 3 bases and J by 6 bases, with 11 bases between the two germline ends. This chain's CDR3 is CASSFEAGDGYTF. The CDR3 nucleotides read TGTGCCAGCAGTTTTGAGGCGGGGGATGGCTACACCTTC.

The table lists this clonotype with a few counts. V is TRBV29-1 and J is TRBJ1-1; TRBD1 is a possible D gene (6 bases). Trimming removed 6 bases from V and 1 base from J, with 9 bases in between. In germline, CDR1 is SQVTM, CDR2 ANQGSEA. CDR3 length equals 12 residues. For the CDR3, the DNA is TGCAGCGTGAAGGACAGGAACACTGAAGCTTTCTTT. It translates to CSVKDRNTEAFF. Based on the CDR3 plus reference TRBV29-1 and TRBJ1-1, the full variable domain is SAVISQKPSRDICQRGTSLTIQCQVDSQVTMMFWYRQQPGQSLTLIATANQGSEATYESGFVIDKFPISRPNLTFSTLTVSNMSPEDSSIYLCSVKDRNTEAFFGQGTRLTVV.

This clonotype was detected ten times or more. This chain uses TRBV2 with TRBJ2-7, with 8 bases lining up with TRBD2. Germline-derived CDR1 and CDR2 are SNHLY and FYNNEI. The CDR3 contains 14 residues. V was pared by 4 bases and J by 5 bases, with 7 bases of the junction left unmatched. CDR3 DNA: TGTGCCAGCAGTGGAGGGACTAGAGTAAACGAGCAGTACTTC. Its translation is CASSGGTRVNEQYF.

The V call is TRBV6-2 or TRBV6-3, the J call TRBJ2-7; a possible D gene is TRBD1 (6 bases). Germline loops: CDR1 MNHEY, CDR2 SVGEGT. The CDR3 loop spans 14 amino acids. The V gene lost 8 bases and the J gene lost 3 bases, with 17 bases spanning the gap. The CDR3 is CASLTGTRVYEQYF. In DNA form, the CDR3 reads TGTGCCAGCCTGACCGGGACAAGGGTCTACGAGCAGTACTTC.

This chain links TRBV11-2 with TRBJ2-1; 14 positions match TRBD2. J gave up 0 bases and V 3 bases, and 4 bases lay outside the gene matches. Germline V gene data show CDR1 as SGHAT and CDR2 as FQNNGV. This CDR3 is built from 18 residues. CDR3: CASSFGTSGSSSYNEQFF. The CDR3 region has the DNA TGTGCCAGCAGCTTCGGGACTAGCGGGAGTAGCTCCTACAATGAGCAGTTCTTC.

The chain has TRBV28 and TRBJ1-1; TRBD1 matches at 9 bases. The CDR3 has 16 residues. V trimming: 6 bases; J trimming: 0 bases; junction bases outside the gene matches: 8. Germline V gene lookup returns CDR1 MDHEN and CDR2 SYDVKM. Here the CDR3 reads CASRRRDRDMNTEAFF. The CDR3 region has the DNA TGTGCCAGCAGACGCCGGGACAGGGACATGAACACTGAAGCTTTCTTT. The entire variable domain, with the rest obtained from reference TRBV28 and TRBJ1-1, is as follows: DVKVTQSSRYLVKRTGEKVFLECVQDMDHENMFWYRQDPGLGLRLIYFSYDVKMKEKGDIPEGYSVSREKKERFSLILESASTNQTSMYLCASRRRDRDMNTEAFFGQGTRLTVV.

The chain's CDR3 is CASSLQVSHEQYF. DNA for the CDR3: TGTGCCAGCAGCCTACAGGTTTCCCACGAGCAGTACTTC. The chain couples TRBV4-2 to TRBJ2-7, with a possible D match to TRBD1 (5 bases). The germline V gene encodes CDR1 LGHNA and CDR2 YNFKEQ. V was shortened by 4 bases and J by 5 bases, with 12 bases between the two germline ends. This CDR3 is built from 13 residues.

The V and J genes are TRBV12-3 or TRBV12-4 and TRBJ2-2; TRBD2 is a possible D gene (6 bases). This CDR3 is built from 16 residues. V shed 2 bases and J shed 4 bases, with 14 bases lying between them. DNA for the CDR3: TGTGCCAGCAGTTTATTCCGGGAGCCGGGCACCGGGGAGCTGTTTTTT. It yields the protein CASSLFREPGTGELFF.